The T cell receptor (beta chain) described here comes from a study of blood T cell repertoires in COVID-19. This clone was observed once. The germline gives CDR1 SSHAT, CDR2 FNYEAQ (reference sequence). The CDR3 has 15 residues. Germline trimming cut 6 bases from V and 2 bases from J; bases unmatched to any gene: 8. Profiling relied on immunoSEQ multiplex PCR, and the TCRdb table lists in-frame clones only, not all of them. Of around 78,000 clones in the sample, around four fifths were seen once. Source material: peripheral blood. The chain links TRBV7-7 to TRBJ2-7, with 9 bases lining up with TRBD1. The source of this sequence is a human donor in a cohort sampled during active COVID-19. The CDR3 region has the DNA TGTGCCAGCAGTCCAGGACAGGGGTTTCCCTACGAGCAGTACTTC. This codes for CASSPGQGFPYEQYF.